This T cell receptor (beta chain) was sequenced for a study of blood T cells in healthy people across ages. Concerning this clonotype: What it recognizes is unknown.

Extractions gave at least 5 micrograms of total RNA per sample. Overall study results and limits: The unknown donor CMV status may have confounded expanded clonotype changes.

CDR3 length: 13 amino acids. CDR1 is LNHNV and CDR2 is YYDKDF in the germline V gene (reference sequence). The V end was cut by 2 bases, the J end by 5 bases, with 10 bases between. Together with a sample-barcoded 5' primer, a J-beta primer mix was included in a second PCR lasting roughly 6 to 12 cycles. From the 5' RACE reads, TCRdb called clonotypes with MiXCR, one entry per CDR3 protein. The table has more than 1 million distinct CDR3 sequences, 40% to 45% seen once. This sequence was found in a woman in her sixties or seventies in good health. The chain recombines TRBV15 with TRBJ2-7; weak D call: TRBD2 (5 bases). Source material: blood. The CDR3 DNA follows: TGTGCCACCAGCAGAAGAGGGCTACACGAGCAGTACTTC. Protein product: CATSRRGLHEQYF. Full variable domain (remainder filled in from reference TRBV15 and TRBJ2-7): DAMVIQNPRYQVTQFGKPVTLSCSQTLNHNVMYWYQQKSSQAPKLLFHYYDKDFNNEADTPDNFQSRRPNTSFCFLDIRSPGLGDTAMYLCATSRRGLHEQYFGPGTRLTVT.